Presented here are 24 T cell receptor beta chains from one specimen sequenced in a study of T cell responses to AZD1222 COVID-19 vaccine. Assay: immunoSEQ multiplex PCR; the TCRdb copy retains only in-frame clones and omits some. The sample lists around 220,000 clones, approximately 94% occurring once. The specimen was peripheral blood, collected 28 days after the second dose of the MenACWY control vaccine. These receptors all come from an adult who received the MenACWY meningococcal vaccine as a control.

The chain combines TRBV29-1 with TRBJ2-1; 9 positions match TRBD2. With V trimmed by 5 bases and J by 8 bases, 13 bases remained unmatched. Looked up from germline, CDR1 is SQVTM and CDR2 is ANQGSEA. The CDR3 has 15 amino acids. The CDR3 spells CSVHQRGLAGDEQFF. The CDR3 DNA reads TGCAGCGTTCATCAAAGGGGACTAGCAGGCGATGAGCAGTTCTTC.

This clone was counted a single time. The CDR3 nucleotides read TGTGCCAGCAGCTTAGGGACAGCACATGGCTACACCTTC. Translation: CASSLGTAHGYTF. The rearrangement links TRBV7-9 to TRBJ1-2; D is perhaps TRBD1 (6 bases). This CDR3 has 13 amino acids. V lost 1 base, J lost 6 bases, and 9 bases lay in between. The germline V gene encodes CDR1 SEHNR and CDR2 FQNEAQ (reference sequence).

This clone was counted a single time. The rearrangement uses TRBV19 and TRBJ2-2; 7 bases are shared with TRBD1. The germline CDR1 and CDR2 sequences are LNHDA and SQIVND (reference sequence). The CDR3 runs to 14 residues. J lost 7 bases, V lost 9 bases, and 11 bases had no gene match. CDR3 in amino acids: CASKTQGSSGELFF. In nucleotides, the CDR3 is TGTGCCAGCAAGACACAGGGGAGTAGCGGGGAGCTGTTTTTT.

The chain is built from TRBV2 and TRBJ1-1; D gene uncertain. Deletions cut 2 bases from V and 7 bases from J, with 11 bases between. Germline CDR1 and CDR2: SNHLY and FYNNEI. The CDR3 has 13 residues. For the CDR3, the DNA is TGTGCCAGCAGTGAATATGGGGAACATGAAGCTTTCTTT. Residues: CASSEYGEHEAFF.

The chain couples TRBV7-9 to TRBJ2-1, with 8 bases aligning to TRBD2. J gave up 4 bases and V 3 bases, and 2 bases lay outside the gene matches. The CDR3 is 14 amino acids. Germline values: CDR1 SEHNR, CDR2 FQNEAQ (reference sequence). CDR3 loop: CASSFGGGYNEQFF. The CDR3 nucleotides read TGTGCCAGCAGCTTCGGCGGGGGGTACAATGAGCAGTTCTTC.

The rearrangement joins TRBV4-2 to TRBJ2-1; TRBD2 aligns across 10 bases. The V gene's germline CDR1 is LGHNA and CDR2 YNFKEQ. V gave up 2 bases and J gave up 7 bases; unmatched junction bases: 8. This CDR3 has 16 amino acids. The CDR3 here is CASSQRVSGGANEQFF. The CDR3 coding sequence is TGTGCCAGCAGCCAAAGGGTGAGCGGGGGGGCAAATGAGCAGTTCTTC.

This clone came up once. J is TRBJ2-7 and V is TRBV5-1; 7 bases align to TRBD2. The ends lost 1 base at V and 0 bases at J; junction bases unmatched: 4. The CDR3 sequence is 15 residues long. Germline CDR1 is SGHRS and CDR2 is YFSETQ. CDR3 protein: CASSLSRGSSYEQYF. CDR3 DNA sequence: TGCGCCAGCAGCTTGTCCCGCGGGAGCTCCTACGAGCAGTACTTC.

This clone came up once. The V and J genes are TRBV18 and TRBJ2-2, with no clear D. V gave up 6 bases and J gave up 7 bases, with 18 bases separating them. The CDR3 sequence is 15 residues long. CDR1 is KGHSH and CDR2 is LQKENI in the germline V gene. The CDR3 loop is CASSSLPPANGELFF. The DNA of the CDR3 is TGTGCCAGCTCCAGCCTGCCTCCAGCCAACGGGGAGCTGTTTTTT.

The V gene is TRBV5-6, the J gene TRBJ2-7; unclear D gene. Germline CDR1 reads SGHDT; CDR2 reads YYEEEE. The CDR3 runs 13 residues. Trimming left V 2 bases short and J 0 bases short, with 6 bases between. This CDR3 reads CASSFWSSYEQYF. DNA for the CDR3: TGTGCCAGCAGCTTTTGGAGCTCCTACGAGCAGTACTTC.

J is TRBJ1-2 and V is TRBV5-4, with 7 bases that match TRBD1. This CDR3 spans 15 amino acids. The germline V gene has CDR1 SGHNT and CDR2 YYREEE (reference sequence). V lost 4 bases to trimming and J lost 4 bases; unmatched junction nucleotides: 10. The CDR3 sequence: CASSPPVGQTYGYTF. CDR3 DNA sequence: TGTGCCAGCAGCCCCCCCGTGGGACAGACCTATGGCTACACCTTC.

The V gene is TRBV6-6, the J gene TRBJ2-5; TRBD2 might be the D (5 bases). CDR1 and CDR2 (germline): MNHNY, SVGAGI (reference sequence). The CDR3 length is 14 residues. Trimming took off 8 bases at V and 2 bases at J, with 15 bases between the two ends. The chain's CDR3 is CASSDLALQETQYF. Here the CDR3 DNA reads TGTGCCAGCTCCGACCTAGCCCTACAAGAGACCCAGTACTTC.

The chain recombines TRBV30 with TRBJ2-1; 7 bases are shared with TRBD1. The CDR3 has 10 amino acids. V gave up 4 bases and J gave up 9 bases; unmatched junction bases: 0. Germline CDR1 and CDR2: GTSNPN and SVGIG (reference sequence). CDR3 in amino acids: CAWNRGEQFF. CDR3 bases: TGTGCCTGGAACAGGGGTGAGCAGTTCTTC.

This chain links TRBV21-1 with TRBJ2-5. TRBV21-1 is annotated as a pseudogene. The CDR3 is 14 amino acids. The DNA of the CDR3 is TGTGCCAGCCATTCTCCCTGGTTCCAAGAGACCCAGTACTTC. As protein: CASHSPWFQETQYF.

The CDR3, as DNA: TGTGCCAGCAGTTCCCAGGCGTTCTATGGCTACACCTTC. This gives the protein CASSSQAFYGYTF. This sequence joins TRBV28 and TRBJ1-2; no clear D gene. V lost 4 bases, J lost 4 bases, and 10 bases lay in between. Germline loops: CDR1 MDHEN, CDR2 SYDVKM. The CDR3 loop spans 13 amino acids.

The V gene is TRBV30, the J gene TRBJ1-2; TRBD1 matches 7 bases. With V trimmed by 5 bases and J by 2 bases, 2 bases remained unmatched. CDR1 GTSNPN and CDR2 SVGIG come from the germline V gene (reference sequence). The length of the CDR3 is 12 residues. The DNA for the CDR3 is TGTGCCTGGGACAGGGCAAACTATGGCTACACCTTC. Translating gives CAWDRANYGYTF.

The chain combines TRBV7-2 with TRBJ1-3, with D possibly TRBD1 on 5 matching bases. The CDR3 loop spans 15 amino acids. V gave up 5 bases and J gave up 0 bases, with 11 bases separating them. Per the germline V gene, CDR1 is SGHTA and CDR2 is FQGNSA. The CDR3 region has the DNA TGTGCCAGCAGCCCCCAGGGATTCTCTGGAAACACCATATATTTT. Residues: CASSPQGFSGNTIYF.

The chain combines TRBV7-3 with TRBJ2-1; D could derive from TRBD1 or TRBD2 (5 bases each). The CDR3 totals 14 residues. The V end lost 5 bases, the J end lost 8 bases, and 16 bases lay between the germline ends. Germline V gene data show CDR1 as SGHTA and CDR2 as FQGTGA. The chain's CDR3 is CASSRGWGSYEQFF. The CDR3 nucleotides are TGTGCCAGCAGCCGGGGTTGGGGGAGCTATGAGCAGTTCTTC.

The chain carries TRBV20-1 and TRBJ2-5; perhaps TRBD1 as D (6 bases). This CDR3 is 11 amino acids long. In germline, CDR1 is DFQATT, CDR2 SNEGSKA (reference sequence). Trimming cost V 6 bases and J 3 bases, with 8 bases left between them. Here the CDR3 reads CSAHREETQYF. For the CDR3, the DNA is TGCAGTGCCCACAGGGAAGAGACCCAGTACTTC.

The rearrangement uses TRBV28 and TRBJ2-7; 12 positions agree with TRBD1. This CDR3 has 14 amino acids. The V gene's germline CDR1 is MDHEN and CDR2 SYDVKM. Germline trimming cut 6 bases from V and 6 bases from J; bases unmatched to any gene: 6. CDR3 sequence: CASRAGTGGFEQYF. The CDR3 DNA is TGTGCCAGCAGAGCCGGGACAGGGGGCTTCGAGCAGTACTTC.

A note on this clone: Different DNA sequences within this sample yield the same CDR3. The genes are TRBV6-5 and TRBJ1-4, with 10 bases that match TRBD1. Trimming took 5 bases from V and 8 from J; bases not matched to a gene: 5. CDR3 length equals 14 residues. Germline V gives CDR1 MNHEY, CDR2 SVGAGI. CDR3 sequence reads: CASSPGQGTEKLFF. CDR3 nucleotide sequence: TGTGCCAGCAGTCCGGGACAGGGGACGGAAAAACTGTTTTTT.

The chain carries TRBV13 and TRBJ2-1, with 10 bases that match TRBD2. Germline CDR1 is PRHDT and CDR2 is FYEKMQ (reference sequence). The ends lost 7 bases at V and 14 bases at J; junction bases unmatched: 14. This CDR3 comprises 14 residues. CDR3 sequence reads: CASTLSGGAKVEFF. The CDR3 region has the DNA TGTGCCAGCACCTTGAGCGGGGGGGCCAAAGTGGAGTTCTTC. The full variable domain, its missing parts supplied by reference TRBV13 and TRBJ2-1, is AAGVIQSPRHLIKEKRETATLKCYPIPRHDTVYWYQQGPGQDPQFLISFYEKMQSDKGSIPDRFSAQQFSDYHSELNMSSLELGDSALYFCASTLSGGAKVEFFGPGTRLTVL.

The chain joins TRBV7-3 to TRBJ2-3; TRBD1 aligns across 7 bases. The CDR3 contains 16 residues. The germline CDR1 and CDR2 sequences are SGHTA and FQGTGA. J was trimmed by 1 base and V by 2 bases; bases with no gene match: 6. The DNA of the CDR3 is TGTGCCAGCAGCTTAGTGACAGGGAGCGGCACAGATACGCAGTATTTT. Amino acid sequence: CASSLVTGSGTDTQYF. The whole variable domain, remainder taken from reference TRBV7-3 and TRBJ2-3, is GAGVSQTPSNKVTEKGKYVELRCDPISGHTALYWYRQSLGQGPEFLIYFQGTGAADDSGLPNDRFFAVRPEGSVSTLKIQRTERGDSAVYLCASSLVTGSGTDTQYFGPGTRLTVL.

This chain uses TRBV5-1 with TRBJ1-1; 8 bases map to TRBD1. V lost 3 bases and J lost 4; bases outside the gene matches: 8. CDR1 and CDR2 from the germline V gene are SGHRS and YFSETQ. The CDR3 consists of 15 residues. CDR3 loop: CASSSPGGAATEAFF. The CDR3, as DNA: TGCGCCAGCAGCTCACCAGGGGGCGCCGCCACTGAAGCTTTCTTT.

This clone came up once. The rearrangement links TRBV6-5 to TRBJ1-1; weak D call: TRBD1 (5 bases). V lost 8 bases, J lost 6 bases, and 16 bases lay in between. CDR1 and CDR2 from the germline V gene are MNHEY and SVGAGI. The CDR3 loop spans 13 amino acids. CDR3 residues: CASSRAPRAEAFF. CDR3 nucleotides: TGTGCCAGCTCCAGGGCACCGCGGGCTGAAGCTTTCTTT.